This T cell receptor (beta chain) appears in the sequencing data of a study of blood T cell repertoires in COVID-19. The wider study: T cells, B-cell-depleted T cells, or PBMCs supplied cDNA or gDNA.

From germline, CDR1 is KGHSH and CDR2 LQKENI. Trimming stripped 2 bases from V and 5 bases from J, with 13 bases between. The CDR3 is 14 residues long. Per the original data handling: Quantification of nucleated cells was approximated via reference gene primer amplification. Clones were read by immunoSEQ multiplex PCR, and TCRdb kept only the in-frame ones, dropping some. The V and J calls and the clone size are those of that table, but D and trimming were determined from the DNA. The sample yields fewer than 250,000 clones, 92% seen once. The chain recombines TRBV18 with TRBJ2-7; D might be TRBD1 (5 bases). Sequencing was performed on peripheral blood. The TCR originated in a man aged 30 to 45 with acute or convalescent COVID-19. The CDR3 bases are TGTGCCAGCTCACCATCGATGGGGCAGGACGAGCAGTACTTC. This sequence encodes CASSPSMGQDEQYF. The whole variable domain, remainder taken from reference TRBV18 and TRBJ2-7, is NAGVMQNPRHLVRRRGQEARLRCSPMKGHSHVYWYRQLPEEGLKFMVYLQKENIIDESGMPKERFSAEFPKEGPSILRIQQVVRGDSAAYFCASSPSMGQDEQYFGPGTRLTVT.